These 15 T cell receptor beta chains originate from one sample sequenced in a study of CD8 T cells in ankylosing spondylitis. TCRdb ran MiXCR on the 5' RACE reads and lists one entry per CDR3 protein. Here the sample spans approximately 350,000 distinct CDR3 sequences, approximately 22% being singletons. Source material: blood, either unsorted or a sorted T cell fraction (not recorded which). The receptors come from a male donor with ankylosing spondylitis or in good health (not recorded which).

The chain combines TRBV12-5 with TRBJ1-1; 9 nucleotides match TRBD1. Germline V lookup: CDR1 LGHNT, CDR2 FRNRAP. This CDR3 is 16 amino acids long. The V and J ends lost 5 bases and 5 bases, in that order; junction bases with no gene match: 12. The CDR3 DNA sequence: TGTGCTAGTGGTCAGGCTCGACGGGACAGGGCAACTGAAGCTTTCTTT. It translates to CASGQARRDRATEAFF.

V is TRBV7-9 and J is TRBJ2-6; unclear D gene. V was trimmed by 5 bases and J by 4 bases, leaving 9 bases between them. This CDR3 is 14 amino acids long. CDR1 is SEHNR and CDR2 is FQNEAQ in the germline V gene (reference sequence). This CDR3 reads CASSPPAGANVLTF. The DNA for the CDR3 is TGTGCCAGCAGCCCCCCGGCGGGGGCCAACGTCCTGACTTTC.

This clonotype was counted only a few times. The genes are TRBV5-5 and TRBJ2-1; D gene ambiguous. The CDR3 has 15 amino acids. Germline V gives CDR1 SGHKS, CDR2 YYEKEE (reference sequence). V was shortened by 0 bases and J by 0 bases, with 7 bases between the two germline ends. CDR3 nucleotides: TGTGCCAGCAGCTTGGCGTGGGGCTCCTACAATGAGCAGTTCTTC. It yields the protein CASSLAWGSYNEQFF.

The table lists this clonotype with many counts. Here the CDR3 reads CASSPPTAGNTIYF. The CDR3 DNA is TGTGCCAGTAGTCCTCCGACAGCTGGAAACACCATATATTTT. The V and J genes are TRBV19 and TRBJ1-3; a possible D gene is TRBD1 (5 bases). V was pared by 5 bases and J by 2 bases, with 10 bases between. The CDR3 is 14 amino acids. The germline V gene encodes CDR1 LNHDA and CDR2 SQIVND (reference sequence).

In its sample, this clonotype was seen a few times. The chain employs TRBV11-2 and TRBJ2-2; D is uncertain. The ends were cut back, 6 bases at V and 7 bases at J, with 15 bases in the middle. This CDR3 contains 14 residues. Germline V gene data show CDR1 as SGHAT and CDR2 as FQNNGV. CDR3: CASRLSDLGGELFF. CDR3 DNA: TGTGCCAGCAGACTTTCGGACCTAGGCGGGGAGCTGTTTTTT.

Ten or more counts support this clonotype. The chain combines TRBV30 with TRBJ2-1; no clear D gene. This CDR3 comprises 13 residues. Trimming pared 4 bases from V and 7 bases from J, leaving 14 bases between. Germline V gene sequence: CDR1 GTSNPN, CDR2 SVGIG (reference sequence). This CDR3 reads CAWTSPPGNEQFF. The CDR3 region has the DNA TGTGCCTGGACTTCCCCGCCTGGGAATGAGCAGTTCTTC. Combining the CDR3 with reference TRBV30 and TRBJ2-1 gives the whole variable domain SQTIHQWPATLVQPVGSPLSLECTVEGTSNPNLYWYRQAAGRGLQLLFYSVGIGQISSEVPQNLSASRPQDRQFILSSKKLLLSDSGFYLCAWTSPPGNEQFFGPGTRLTVL.

The chain has TRBV4-1 and TRBJ2-1; D may be TRBD1 or TRBD2 (5 bases each). The CDR3 contains 15 residues. Germline V gives CDR1 MGHRA, CDR2 YSYEKL. Trimming took 1 base from V and 5 from J, leaving 12 bases between them. The CDR3 sequence is CASSQATGADNEQFF. CDR3 sequence (DNA): TGCGCCAGCAGCCAAGCCACCGGGGCTGACAATGAGCAGTTCTTC.

This clonotype was detected many times. This rearrangement joins TRBV7-9 to TRBJ2-7; 7 positions match TRBD1. The CDR3 has 14 amino acids. With V trimmed by 8 bases and J by 2 bases, 9 bases remained unmatched. Germline V lookup: CDR1 SEHNR, CDR2 FQNEAQ (reference sequence). CDR3 in DNA: TGTGCCAGCTCTCCCCCCGGGACAGCCTACGAGCAGTACTTC. Translating gives CASSPPGTAYEQYF.

The rearrangement joins TRBV4-2 to TRBJ2-1; D unresolved. V was clipped by 4 bases and J by 3 bases, with 10 bases between them. The CDR3 has 14 residues. Germline assignment: CDR1 LGHNA and CDR2 YNFKEQ. CDR3 sequence (DNA): TGTGCCAGCAGCCCGTCCCTCGGCTACAATGAGCAGTTCTTC. Translation: CASSPSLGYNEQFF.

This clonotype was counted ten times or more. V gene TRBV28 combines with J gene TRBJ1-2; TRBD1 is a possible D gene (5 bases). The CDR3 totals 14 residues. CDR1 MDHEN and CDR2 SYDVKM come from the germline V gene. V was cut by 3 bases and J by 2 bases, with 10 bases left in between. In DNA, the CDR3 is TGTGCCAGCAGTTTGAATCGACAGAACTATGGCTACACCTTC. This translates into CASSLNRQNYGYTF.

V gene TRBV3-1 combines with J gene TRBJ2-7; D could derive from TRBD1 or TRBD2 (6 bases each). The CDR3 extends over 15 amino acids. Germline values: CDR1 LGHDT, CDR2 YNNKEL (reference sequence). The ends were cut back, 1 base at V and 3 bases at J, with 13 bases in the middle. This CDR3 reads CASSQVGGLGYEQYF. Written as DNA, the CDR3 is TGTGCCAGCAGCCAAGTTGGGGGGCTTGGCTACGAGCAGTACTTC.

This clonotype has at least ten counts. The rearrangement links TRBV28 to TRBJ1-5; D gene uncertain. This CDR3 has 13 residues. Germline CDR1 is MDHEN and CDR2 is SYDVKM. V shed 6 bases and J shed 5 bases, with 11 bases lying between them. CDR3 residues: CASSTLQDQPQHF. In DNA, the CDR3 is TGTGCCAGCAGCACCCTGCAAGATCAGCCCCAGCATTTT.

This clonotype was picked up a small number of times. The chain combines TRBV7-9 with TRBJ2-7, with D possibly TRBD1 on 6 matching bases. Per the germline V gene, CDR1 is SEHNR and CDR2 is FQNEAQ (reference sequence). V lost 5 bases and J lost 4, with 12 bases in between. The length of the CDR3 is 13 residues. The CDR3 is CASSRDITYEQYF. The CDR3 bases are TGTGCCAGCAGCCGGGACATAACTTACGAGCAGTACTTC.

This clonotype was picked up a small number of times. V and J are TRBV27 and TRBJ2-3; 8 nucleotides match TRBD1. Trimming at V came to 11 bases and at J to 5 bases, leaving 9 bases not matched to a gene. Per the germline V gene, CDR1 is MNHEY and CDR2 is SMNVEV (reference sequence). This CDR3 has 13 amino acids. Here the CDR3 DNA reads TGTGCCGCCGAACAGGGGGAGATAGATACGCAGTATTTT. Translation: CAAEQGEIDTQYF.

This clonotype was found many times. In DNA form, the CDR3 reads TGTGCCAGCAGCTTAAGCCCTAACGATTACGAGCAGTACTTC. It is translated as CASSLSPNDYEQYF. J is TRBJ2-7 and V is TRBV7-7; D is uncertain. V was cut by 2 bases and J by 4 bases, with 12 bases left in between. The CDR3 spans 14 residues. CDR1 is SSHAT and CDR2 is FNYEAQ in the germline V gene (reference sequence).